This T cell receptor (beta chain) was captured by sequencing in a study of identical twins. Regarding the study as a whole: Within cord blood, abundant beta clonotypes carried fewer insertions, but memory repertoires showed no such trend. A cross-sectional statistical analysis, not follow-up of the same donors, supported the conclusions.

Turning to this clonotype: Its antigen remains unknown.

It was template switching that added a universal primer site, and there were unique molecular identifiers on the cDNA. TCRdb called the 5' RACE reads again in MiXCR, with one record for every CDR3 protein. The table shows around 480,000 distinct CDR3 sequences, with roughly 13% occurring only once. The germline V gene has CDR1 MNHEY and CDR2 SMNVEV (reference sequence). The CDR3 loop spans 15 amino acids. V was trimmed by 3 bases and J by 2 bases, leaving 12 bases between them. This same sample was also part of a study on yellow fever vaccine responses in identical twins.

This rearrangement joins TRBV27 to TRBJ2-3; maybe TRBD2 (5 bases). This clonotype was obtained from a woman between 18 and 30 years old in good health. The specimen sequenced was CD4+ T cells sorted from blood. CDR3 in DNA: TGTGCCAGCAGTTTTGAGGGTCGTGACACAGATACGCAGTATTTT. This encodes CASSFEGRDTDTQYF.